What follows are 7 T cell receptor beta chains derived from one specimen sequenced in a study of cytomegalovirus exposure and HLA in healthy donors (dated by TCRdb to 2016 to 2017). The receptor library was made with the immunoSEQ multiplex PCR assay. A mixture of 60 forward primers for TCR Vbeta segments and 13 reverse primers for TCR Jbeta segments was used in the multiplex PCR. TCRdb took over this immuneACCESS table, retaining in-frame rearrangements with V and J assigned. Such tables are incomplete; in checked studies, under half of the missing clones stem from an unresolved V gene, and the remainder is unexplained. This sample gives around 150,000 clones in total; nearly 80% of them show up just once. The leading ten clones occupy roughly 0.69% of the sample. The sample consisted of PBMCs. The receptors come from a male donor in good health and CMV-seronegative.

The chain carries TRBV5-1 and TRBJ2-7; 8 bases align to TRBD1. Trimming at V came to 4 bases and at J to 2 bases, leaving 2 bases not matched to a gene. The CDR3 length is 13 residues. Per the germline V gene, CDR1 is SGHRS and CDR2 is YFSETQ. The CDR3 DNA sequence: TGCGCCAGCAGCAAACAGGGGGCCTACGAGCAGTACTTC. Residues: CASSKQGAYEQYF.

The CDR3 here is CASSSGGGGEQYF. The DNA of the CDR3 is TGTGCCAGCAGCTCTGGGGGCGGCGGCGAGCAGTACTTC. This chain uses TRBV11-3 with TRBJ2-7, with D perhaps matching TRBD1 (6 bases). Germline V gives CDR1 SGHNT, CDR2 YENEEA. The CDR3 extends over 13 amino acids. Trimming removed 4 bases from V and 6 bases from J, with 13 bases in between.

The gene calls are TRBV18 and TRBJ2-4; possible D gene TRBD1, 6 bases. The germline V gene encodes CDR1 KGHSH and CDR2 LQKENI. The CDR3 extends over 15 amino acids. Trimming stripped 4 bases from V and 0 bases from J, with 10 bases between. CDR3 amino acids: CASSLIRGAKNIQYF. Written as DNA, the CDR3 is TGTGCCAGCTCACTTATCAGGGGAGCCAAAAACATTCAGTACTTC.

J is TRBJ2-2 and V is TRBV19, with 13 bases aligning to TRBD2. The CDR3 has 19 amino acids. Losses at the gene ends were 4 bases for V and 6 bases for J; bases not matched to a gene: 14. Germline lookup yields CDR1 LNHDA and CDR2 SQIVND (reference sequence). The DNA for the CDR3 is TGTGCCAGTAGTACCGCTAGCCCGGGACTAGCGGGATTGGCCGGGGAGCTGTTTTTT. Protein: CASSTASPGLAGLAGELFF.

A single count supports this clone. This sequence joins TRBV7-9 and TRBJ1-2; the D is unclear. Germline V CDR1 and CDR2: SEHNR, FQNEAQ (reference sequence). V was pared by 3 bases and J by 8 bases, with 7 bases between. The CDR3 is 11 residues long. The CDR3 protein is CASSFVGGYTF. The DNA for the CDR3 is TGTGCCAGCAGCTTCGTGGGCGGCTACACCTTC. Full variable domain (outside the CDR3, taken from reference TRBV7-9 and TRBJ1-2): DTGVSQNPRHKITKRGQNVTFRCDPISEHNRLYWYRQTLGQGPEFLTYFQNEAQLEKSRLLSDRFSAERPKGSFSTLEIQRTEQGDSAMYLCASSFVGGYTFGSGTRLTVV.

V and J are TRBV6-1 and TRBJ1-3; no firm D call. Trimming stripped 0 bases from V and 2 bases from J, with 8 bases between. Germline loops: CDR1 MNHNS, CDR2 SASEGT. The CDR3 has 15 residues. The CDR3 is CASSEALSAGNTIYF. The CDR3 region has the DNA TGTGCCAGCAGTGAAGCTTTGTCAGCTGGAAACACCATATATTTT.

This chain links TRBV7-3 with TRBJ1-2; TRBD1 matches at 9 bases. Germline V gene lookup returns CDR1 SGHTA and CDR2 FQGTGA. The CDR3 covers 16 residues. Trimming removed 1 base from V and 4 bases from J; junction bases left unmatched: 7. CDR3 region: CASSLRTGGYVYGYTF. The CDR3 DNA follows: TGTGCCAGCAGCTTAAGAACAGGGGGCTATGTCTATGGCTACACCTTC.